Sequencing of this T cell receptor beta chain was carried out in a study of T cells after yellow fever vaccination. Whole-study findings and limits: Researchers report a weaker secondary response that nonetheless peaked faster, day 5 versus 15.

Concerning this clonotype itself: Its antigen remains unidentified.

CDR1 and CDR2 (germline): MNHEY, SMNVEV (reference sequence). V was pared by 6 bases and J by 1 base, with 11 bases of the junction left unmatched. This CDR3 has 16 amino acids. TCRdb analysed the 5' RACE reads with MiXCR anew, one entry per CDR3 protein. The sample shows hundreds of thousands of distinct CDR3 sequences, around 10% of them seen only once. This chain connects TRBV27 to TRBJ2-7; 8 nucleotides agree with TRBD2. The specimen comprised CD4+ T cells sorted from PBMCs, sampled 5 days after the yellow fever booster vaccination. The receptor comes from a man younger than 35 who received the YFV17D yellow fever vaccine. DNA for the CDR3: TGTGCCAGCAGCCTTCCATCTAGCGGGTTTTCCTACGAGCAGTACTTC. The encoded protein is CASSLPSSGFSYEQYF.